One and the same sample provided the 27 T cell receptor beta chains below, sequenced in a study of regulatory T cells in long-lasting Graves disease. Library construction for TCR beta used iRepertoire HTBI primers and Arm-PCR of CDR3 regions. In TCRdb, the multiplex PCR reads were re-called with MiXCR into one record per CDR3 protein. Seen here are 420,000 or so distinct CDR3 sequences, about a quarter observed once, and the top ten hold roughly 28%. The time point: persistent/refractory GD, antithyroid drugs over 5 years with positive TRAb. RNA isolated from PBMCs was used to make the TCR library. This specimen consisted of peripheral blood mononuclear cells (PBMCs), obtained when the disease was refractory, from a patient treated with antithyroid drugs. The receptor set was obtained from a female donor with Graves disease.

The CDR3 DNA reads TGCAGCGTTGGGGAACCGGACAGGGGTTGGGGCTACACCTTC. It translates to CSVGEPDRGWGYTF. This chain links TRBV29-1 with TRBJ1-2; 9 bases map to TRBD1. The V and J ends lost 4 bases and 8 bases, in that order; junction bases with no gene match: 11. The germline CDR1 and CDR2 sequences are SQVTM and ANQGSEA. This CDR3 has 14 residues.

Only a few counts were recorded for this clonotype. The chain carries TRBV2 and TRBJ2-3, with TRBD2 as a possible D gene (5 bases). CDR3 length: 16 residues. Germline values: CDR1 SNHLY, CDR2 FYNNEI. Trimming took off 5 bases at V and 0 bases at J, with 15 bases between the two ends. The CDR3 nucleotides read TGTGCCAGCAGTAGACCGGGATCAGCTAGCACAGATACGCAGTATTTT. Translation: CASSRPGSASTDTQYF.

CDR3 bases: TGCGCCAGCAGGGGGGGGGGAGCGGACACTGAAGCTTTCTTT. It translates to CASRGGGADTEAFF. The rearrangement joins TRBV5-1 to TRBJ1-1; the D gene is possibly TRBD1 (5 bases). Trimming shortened V by 5 bases and J by 3 bases, and 14 bases separated the two germline ends. Germline V lookup: CDR1 SGHRS, CDR2 YFSETQ. The CDR3 consists of 14 residues. Filled out from reference TRBV5-1 and TRBJ1-1, the complete variable domain reads KAGVTQTPRYLIKTRGQQVTLSCSPISGHRSVSWYQQTPGQGLQFLFEYFSETQRNKGNFPGRFSGRQFSNSRSEMNVSTLELGDSALYLCASRGGGADTEAFFGQGTRLTVV.

The V and J genes are TRBV3-1 and TRBJ2-3; D not resolved. V lost 2 bases, J lost 0 bases, and 6 bases lay in between. CDR3 length: 14 amino acids. The germline V gene encodes CDR1 LGHDT and CDR2 YNNKEL (reference sequence). The CDR3, as DNA: TGTGCCAGCAGCCAACAGAAAAGCACAGATACGCAGTATTTT. Encoded protein: CASSQQKSTDTQYF.

J is TRBJ1-4 and V is TRBV7-9; unclear D gene. Germline CDR1 and CDR2: SEHNR and FQNEAQ (reference sequence). V was cut by 3 bases and J by 3 bases, with 14 bases left in between. This CDR3 is built from 16 residues. The CDR3, as DNA: TGTGCCAGCAGCTTGAATGGAGCAGGCCCTAATGAAAAACTGTTTTTT. Translated: CASSLNGAGPNEKLFF.

This clonotype came up many times. DNA for the CDR3: TGTGCCAGCAGTGAATCTGGCGGGTTTACCTACAATGAGCAGTTCTTC. Its translation: CASSESGGFTYNEQFF. The chain couples TRBV25-1 to TRBJ2-1; D is perhaps TRBD2 (5 bases). CDR1 and CDR2 from the germline V gene are MGHDK and SYGVNS. This CDR3 region has 16 residues. The V and J ends lost 1 base and 2 bases respectively, with 12 bases between them.

This clonotype came up a few times. V and J are TRBV6-1 and TRBJ2-6, with 7 bases that match TRBD1. V shed 6 bases, J shed 2 bases, and the junction held 4 bases outside the gene matches. Germline V gives CDR1 MNHNS, CDR2 SASEGT. The CDR3 has 15 residues. This CDR3 reads CASRKTGTGANVLTF. The CDR3 DNA is TGTGCCAGCAGAAAGACAGGGACTGGGGCCAACGTCCTGACTTTC.

This clonotype has only a few counts. This sequence joins TRBV28 and TRBJ2-3; 7 bases line up with TRBD1. The CDR3 totals 17 residues. Germline lookup yields CDR1 MDHEN and CDR2 SYDVKM. V dropped 6 bases and J dropped 1; count of bases not matched to a gene: 13. The CDR3 coding sequence is TGTGCCAGCAGACCTTACCTAGGGGGCGAGGGCACAGATACGCAGTATTTT. This encodes CASRPYLGGEGTDTQYF. Drawing the rest from reference TRBV28 and TRBJ2-3, the complete variable domain is DVKVTQSSRYLVKRTGEKVFLECVQDMDHENMFWYRQDPGLGLRLIYFSYDVKMKEKGDIPEGYSVSREKKERFSLILESASTNQTSMYLCASRPYLGGEGTDTQYFGPGTRLTVL.

The sample holds many counts of this clonotype. This chain's CDR3 is CASSWRGRYQNTEAFF. The CDR3 DNA sequence: TGTGCCAGCAGTTGGAGGGGGCGGTATCAGAACACTGAAGCTTTCTTT. J is TRBJ1-1 and V is TRBV28; 7 bases are a match to TRBD1. CDR3 length: 16 amino acids. The germline V gene has CDR1 MDHEN and CDR2 SYDVKM. Losses at the gene ends were 4 bases for V and 1 base for J; bases not matched to a gene: 9.

The CDR3 protein is CSASAGSGPGELFF. CDR3 bases: TGCAGTGCTAGTGCCGGGAGTGGGCCCGGGGAGCTGTTTTTT. This chain links TRBV20-1 with TRBJ2-2; TRBD2 might be the D (6 bases). The CDR3 is made up of 14 amino acids. Trimming took off 3 bases at V and 6 bases at J, with 14 bases between the two ends. Germline V gene data show CDR1 as DFQATT and CDR2 as SNEGSKA (reference sequence).

The chain recombines TRBV20-1 with TRBJ1-2; 9 bases are shared with TRBD1. The CDR3 contains 16 residues. Germline CDR1 and CDR2: DFQATT and SNEGSKA (reference sequence). J lost 7 bases, V lost 6 bases, and 18 bases had no gene match. The CDR3 reads CSASNPQGAVESGYTF. The CDR3 DNA is TGCAGTGCCAGTAACCCACAGGGGGCCGTTGAGAGTGGCTACACCTTC.

The V gene is TRBV20-1, the J gene TRBJ2-7, with TRBD1 matching 9 bases. V lost 5 bases to trimming and J lost 2 bases; unmatched junction nucleotides: 7. Per germline, CDR1 DFQATT and CDR2 SNEGSKA (reference sequence). The CDR3 has 14 amino acids. The DNA for the CDR3 is TGCAGTGCTGGGACAGGGAGCGATCCCTACGAGCAGTACTTC. It yields the protein CSAGTGSDPYEQYF.

This clonotype was seen many times. V gene TRBV28 combines with J gene TRBJ2-6; TRBD1 is a possible D gene (6 bases). Germline V CDR1 and CDR2: MDHEN, SYDVKM. Trimming took 4 bases from V and 0 from J, leaving 7 bases between them. The CDR3 extends over 15 amino acids. The CDR3 nucleotides are TGTGCCAGCAGTTCGACAGGCTCTGGGGCCAACGTCCTGACTTTC. As protein: CASSSTGSGANVLTF. Full variable domain (missing parts from reference TRBV28 and TRBJ2-6): DVKVTQSSRYLVKRTGEKVFLECVQDMDHENMFWYRQDPGLGLRLIYFSYDVKMKEKGDIPEGYSVSREKKERFSLILESASTNQTSMYLCASSSTGSGANVLTFGAGSRLTVL.

This clonotype occurred many times. This rearrangement joins TRBV7-2 to TRBJ1-5; D is uncertain. Germline CDR1 SGHTA, CDR2 FQGNSA. This CDR3 comprises 14 residues. The V end was cut by 4 bases, the J end by 4 bases, with 11 bases between. DNA of the CDR3: TGTGCCAGCAGCTCGGGCAGACTGAATCAGCCCCAGCATTTT. This translates into CASSSGRLNQPQHF.

J is TRBJ2-7 and V is TRBV27; TRBD2 aligns across 7 bases. J was trimmed by 3 bases and V by 1 base; bases with no gene match: 6. The germline CDR1 and CDR2 sequences are MNHEY and SMNVEV (reference sequence). This CDR3 has 15 amino acids. The DNA for the CDR3 is TGTGCCAGCAGTTTATACCGATCGGGGGGCTACGAGCAGTACTTC. Protein sequence: CASSLYRSGGYEQYF.

The chain joins TRBV4-1 to TRBJ2-2, with 9 nucleotides matching TRBD1. This CDR3 is 16 amino acids long. J was trimmed by 6 bases and V by 4 bases; bases with no gene match: 9. CDR1 and CDR2 (germline): MGHRA, YSYEKL. DNA for the CDR3: TGCGCCAGCAGCCGCCCGGACAGGGGTATGGCCGGGGAGCTGTTTTTT. It codes for CASSRPDRGMAGELFF.

The chain employs TRBV2 and TRBJ2-3; 8 bases are shared with TRBD1. There are 17 residues in the CDR3. The germline gives CDR1 SNHLY, CDR2 FYNNEI. V lost 5 bases to trimming and J lost 4 bases; unmatched junction nucleotides: 14. The CDR3 nucleotides read TGTGCCAGCAGTACTCCCTCAGACAGGGGAAAATCAGATACGCAGTATTTT. It codes for CASSTPSDRGKSDTQYF.

The CDR3 spells CSAKLWGQTNTEAFF. CDR3 coding DNA: TGCAGCGCTAAACTCTGGGGACAGACCAACACTGAAGCTTTCTTT. The chain is built from TRBV29-1 and TRBJ1-1; TRBD1 aligns across 7 bases. Germline V gene sequence: CDR1 SQVTM, CDR2 ANQGSEA. J lost 2 bases, V lost 7 bases, and 13 bases had no gene match. The CDR3 extends over 15 amino acids. Looking up the rest from reference TRBV29-1 and TRBJ1-1 gives the full variable domain: SAVISQKPSRDICQRGTSLTIQCQVDSQVTMMFWYRQQPGQSLTLIATANQGSEATYESGFVIDKFPISRPNLTFSTLTVSNMSPEDSSIYLCSAKLWGQTNTEAFFGQGTRLTVV.

This clonotype was counted many times. The chain recombines TRBV2 with TRBJ2-7; the D is unclear. The germline V gene has CDR1 SNHLY and CDR2 FYNNEI. CDR3 length: 15 residues. V was clipped by 4 bases and J by 3 bases, with 16 bases between them. The CDR3: CASSAGFSKHYEQYF. The CDR3 nucleotides are TGTGCCAGCAGTGCGGGCTTCTCCAAACACTACGAGCAGTACTTC.

Concerning this clonotype itself: This clone may be a read error of a much larger clone one base away. The genes are TRBV12-3 or TRBV12-4 and TRBJ2-2; D is unclear. The length of the CDR3 is 16 residues. Trimming took off 3 bases at V and 0 bases at J, with 11 bases between the two ends. The CDR3 protein is CASSFTLDANTGELFF. The CDR3 nucleotides are TGTGCCAGCAGTTTCACCCTGGACGCGAACACCGGGGAGCTGTTTTTT.

This clonotype was found a few times. The chain joins TRBV3-1 to TRBJ2-5, with D perhaps being TRBD1 or TRBD2 (5 bases each). This CDR3 has 14 amino acids. Between the trimmed V and J ends, which lost 2 bases and 4 bases, there was a span of 11 bases. CDR1 is LGHDT and CDR2 is YNNKEL in the germline V gene (reference sequence). CDR3 in amino acids: CASSQLRGTETQYF. DNA of the CDR3: TGTGCCAGCAGCCAATTGAGAGGGACAGAGACCCAGTACTTC.

V gene TRBV5-1 combines with J gene TRBJ2-2, with TRBD1 matching 7 bases. The V segment lost 4 bases and the J segment 4 bases; nucleotides outside the gene matches: 16. Germline V gene sequence: CDR1 SGHRS, CDR2 YFSETQ. The CDR3 runs to 18 residues. DNA for the CDR3: TGCGCCAGCAGCCAAATCGTGCTCCCGGGACAGCTCACCGGGGAGCTGTTTTTT. The encoded protein is CASSQIVLPGQLTGELFF.

This clonotype has only a few counts. This chain joins TRBV20-1 and TRBJ2-7; possibly TRBD1 or TRBD2 for D (5 bases each). CDR3 size: 13 residues. Trimming pared 3 bases from V and 2 bases from J, leaving 11 bases between. Germline CDR1 reads DFQATT; CDR2 reads SNEGSKA (reference sequence). CDR3 in amino acids: CSARDSDTYEQYF. CDR3 bases: TGCAGTGCTAGGGACTCGGACACCTACGAGCAGTACTTC.

This clonotype was recorded a few times. The V gene is TRBV7-8, the J gene TRBJ1-5; D is possibly TRBD1 (6 bases). Germline V gene data show CDR1 as SGHVS and CDR2 as FQNEAQ. The CDR3 runs to 17 residues. V lost 5 bases, J lost 0 bases, and 17 bases lay in between. The CDR3 loop reads CASSPAPRGYSNQPQHF. For the CDR3, the DNA is TGTGCCAGCAGCCCCGCCCCTAGGGGGTATAGCAATCAGCCCCAGCATTTT.

The chain has TRBV7-9 and TRBJ1-1, with 11 bases matching TRBD1. CDR3 length: 13 amino acids. Germline V gene lookup returns CDR1 SEHNR and CDR2 FQNEAQ (reference sequence). With V trimmed by 5 bases and J by 11 bases, 7 bases remained unmatched. CDR3 coding DNA: TGTGCCAGCAGCGCCCGGGACAGGGGGTACGCTTTCTTT. Translating it yields CASSARDRGYAFF.

J is TRBJ2-2 and V is TRBV2; no clear D gene. The CDR3 spans 15 residues. The germline V gene has CDR1 SNHLY and CDR2 FYNNEI. V was trimmed by 6 bases and J by 5 bases, leaving 16 bases between them. CDR3 residues: CASRGSTIGTGELFF. DNA for the CDR3: TGTGCCAGCAGAGGCTCCACCATCGGGACCGGGGAGCTGTTTTTT.

The chain employs TRBV25-1 and TRBJ1-2; tentatively, D is TRBD1 (5 bases). Per germline, CDR1 MGHDK and CDR2 SYGVNS. CDR3 size: 14 residues. V was clipped by 4 bases and J by 6 bases, with 15 bases between them. The CDR3 loop is CASSVLRGGDGYTF. As DNA, the CDR3 is TGTGCCAGCAGTGTCCTCCGGGGAGGGGATGGCTACACCTTC.